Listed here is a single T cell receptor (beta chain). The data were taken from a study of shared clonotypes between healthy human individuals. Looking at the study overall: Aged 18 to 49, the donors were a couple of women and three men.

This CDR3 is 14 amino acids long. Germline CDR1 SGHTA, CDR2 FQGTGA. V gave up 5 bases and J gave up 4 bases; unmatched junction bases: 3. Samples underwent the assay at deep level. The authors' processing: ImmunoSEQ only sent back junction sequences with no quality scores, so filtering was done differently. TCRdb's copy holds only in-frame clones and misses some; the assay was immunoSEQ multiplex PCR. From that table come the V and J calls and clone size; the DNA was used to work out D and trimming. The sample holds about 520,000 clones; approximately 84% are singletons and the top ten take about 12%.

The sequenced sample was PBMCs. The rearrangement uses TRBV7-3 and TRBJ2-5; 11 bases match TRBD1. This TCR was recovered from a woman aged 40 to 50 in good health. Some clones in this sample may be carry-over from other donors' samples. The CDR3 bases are TGTGCCAGCAGCCCGGGGACAGGGGGAGAGACCCAGTACTTC. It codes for CASSPGTGGETQYF.